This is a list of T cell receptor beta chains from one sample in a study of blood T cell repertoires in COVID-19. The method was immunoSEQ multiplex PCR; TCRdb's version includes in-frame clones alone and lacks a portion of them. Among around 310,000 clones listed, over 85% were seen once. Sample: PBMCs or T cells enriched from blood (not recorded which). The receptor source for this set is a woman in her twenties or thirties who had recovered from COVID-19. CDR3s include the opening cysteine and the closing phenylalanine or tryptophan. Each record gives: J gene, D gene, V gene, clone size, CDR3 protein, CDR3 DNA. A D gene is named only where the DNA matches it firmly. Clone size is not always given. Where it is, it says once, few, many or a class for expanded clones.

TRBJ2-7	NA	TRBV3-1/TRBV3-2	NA	CASSPDLSYYEQYF	TGTGCCAGCAGCCCAGACTTAAGCTACTACGAGCAGTACTTC
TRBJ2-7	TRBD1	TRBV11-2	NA	CASSSDGTGSYEQYF	TGTGCCAGCAGTTCAGACGGGACAGGCTCCTACGAGCAGTACTTC
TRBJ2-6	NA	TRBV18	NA	CASSPNAGSSGANVLTF	TGTGCCAGCTCCCCCAACGCGGGGAGCTCTGGGGCCAACGTCCTGACTTTC
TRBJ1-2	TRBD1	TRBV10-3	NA	CAISRDRDGYTF	TGTGCCATCAGCCGGGACAGGGACGGCTACACCTTC
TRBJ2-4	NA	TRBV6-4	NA	CASSDSLLELAKNIQYF	TGTGCCAGCAGTGACTCCTTACTAGAACTAGCCAAAAACATTCAGTACTTC
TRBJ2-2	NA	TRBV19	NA	CASSVAGTLNTGELFF	TGTGCCAGTAGTGTTGCCGGGACATTGAACACCGGGGAGCTGTTTTTT
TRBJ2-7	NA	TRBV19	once	CASSIETFGQGLREQYF	TGTGCCAGTAGTATAGAAACGTTCGGACAGGGACTACGCGAGCAGTACTTC
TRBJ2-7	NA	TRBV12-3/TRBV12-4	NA	CASMGDPPEQYF	TGTGCCAGCATGGGCGATCCACCCGAGCAGTACTTC
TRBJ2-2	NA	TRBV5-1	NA	CASSAGDTGELFF	TGCGCCAGCAGTGCCGGGGACACCGGGGAGCTGTTTTTT
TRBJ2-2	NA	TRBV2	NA	CASSLTRTGELFF	TGTGCCAGCAGTTTAACACGCACCGGGGAGCTGTTTTTT
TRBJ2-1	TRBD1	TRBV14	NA	CASSHTRGDRVESSGPKTYNEQFF	TGTGCCAGCAGCCACACCCGGGGAGACAGGGTGGAATCGTCGGGACCAAAGACCTACAATGAGCAGTTCTTC
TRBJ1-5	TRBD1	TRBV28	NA	CASRPDRGHNQPQHF	TGTGCCAGCAGACCCGACAGGGGTCACAATCAGCCCCAGCATTTT
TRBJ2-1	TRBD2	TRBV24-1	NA	CATSRTGGNEQFF	TGTGCCACCAGTCGTACGGGGGGGAATGAGCAGTTCTTC
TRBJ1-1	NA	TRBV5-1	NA	CASSLTGAGDYTEAFF	TGCGCCAGCAGCTTGACCGGTGCAGGGGATTACACTGAAGCTTTCTTT
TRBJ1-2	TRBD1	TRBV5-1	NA	CASSSAGQGANYGYTF	TGCGCCAGCAGCTCCGCGGGACAGGGCGCTAACTATGGCTACACCTTC
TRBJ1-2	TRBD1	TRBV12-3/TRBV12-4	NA	CASRPPGGGYTF	TGTGCCAGCAGGCCCCCAGGGGGTGGCTACACCTTC
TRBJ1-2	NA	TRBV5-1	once	CASSLLAQAVDYTF	TGCGCCAGCAGCTTGTTAGCCCAAGCAGTCGACTACACCTTC
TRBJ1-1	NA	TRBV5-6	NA	CASSLRTEAFF	TGTGCCAGCAGCTTGCGGACTGAAGCTTTCTTT
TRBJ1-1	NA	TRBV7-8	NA	CASSLDPRTEAFF	TGTGCCAGCAGCTTAGATCCCCGGACAGAAGCTTTCTTT
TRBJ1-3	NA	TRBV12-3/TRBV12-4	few	CASSSGLGNTIYF	TGTGCCAGCAGTTCTGGACTTGGAAACACCATATATTTT
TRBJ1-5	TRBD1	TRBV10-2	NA	CASSATGGGQPQHF	TGCGCCAGCAGTGCGACAGGGGGCGGTCAGCCCCAGCATTTT
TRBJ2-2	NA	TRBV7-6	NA	CASTPRVMGTGELFF	TGTGCCAGCACCCCTCGGGTAATGGGCACCGGGGAGCTGTTTTTT
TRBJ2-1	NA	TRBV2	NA	CASIDSGSHEQFF	TGTGCGAGCATAGACTCCGGTTCGCATGAGCAGTTCTTC
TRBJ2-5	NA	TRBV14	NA	CASSQEQGGGETQYF	TGTGCCAGCAGCCAAGAACAGGGAGGGGGAGAGACCCAGTACTTC
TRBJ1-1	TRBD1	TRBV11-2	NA	CASSLNDRANTEAFF	TGTGCCAGCAGCCTTAATGACAGGGCGAACACTGAAGCTTTCTTT
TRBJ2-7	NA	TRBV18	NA	CASSPGQVQYEQYF	TGTGCCAGCTCTCCGGGACAAGTGCAGTACGAGCAGTACTTC
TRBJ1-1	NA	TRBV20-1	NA	CSASPITGLGGILDTEAFF	TGCAGTGCTAGTCCTATTACGGGCCTAGGGGGAATCCTGGACACTGAAGCTTTCTTT
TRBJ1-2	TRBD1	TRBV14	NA	CASRATGDYGYTF	TGTGCCAGCCGAGCGACAGGGGACTATGGCTACACCTTC
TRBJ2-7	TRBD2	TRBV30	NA	CAWSVLSSGSEQYF	TGTGCCTGGAGTGTACTTAGTAGCGGGAGTGAGCAGTACTTC
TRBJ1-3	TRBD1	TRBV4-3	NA	CASSQEEGASGNTIYF	TGCGCCAGCAGCCAAGAGGAGGGGGCGAGTGGAAACACCATATATTTT
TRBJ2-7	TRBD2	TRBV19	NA	CASRKSGRSYEQYF	TGTGCCAGTAGGAAAAGCGGGAGGTCCTACGAGCAGTACTTC
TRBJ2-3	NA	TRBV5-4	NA	CASSLERGTTTDTQYF	TGTGCCAGCAGCTTGGAAAGGGGAACTACCACAGATACGCAGTATTTT
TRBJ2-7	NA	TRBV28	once	CASSLRQAYEQYF	TGTGCCAGCAGTTTAAGACAGGCCTACGAGCAGTACTTC
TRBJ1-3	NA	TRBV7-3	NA	CASSLILGNTIYF	TGTGCCAGCAGCCTAATTCTTGGAAACACCATATATTTT
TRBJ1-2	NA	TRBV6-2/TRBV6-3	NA	CASSSTVSYGYTF	TGTGCCAGCAGTAGCACAGTTTCCTATGGCTACACCTTC
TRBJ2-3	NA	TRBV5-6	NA	CASTPGGTDTQYF	TGTGCCAGCACCCCAGGGGGCACAGATACGCAGTATTTT
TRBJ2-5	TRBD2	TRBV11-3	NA	CASSLDLVGRGGQETQYF	TGTGCCAGCAGCTTAGATCTGGTCGGCCGGGGGGGACAAGAGACCCAGTACTTC
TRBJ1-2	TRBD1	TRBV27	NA	CASRRTGVEFGYGYTF	TGTGCCAGCAGGAGGACAGGGGTTGAGTTTGGGTATGGCTACACCTTC
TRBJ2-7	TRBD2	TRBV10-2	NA	CASSESLAGARSEQYF	TGCGCCAGCAGTGAAAGTCTAGCGGGAGCCCGGAGCGAGCAGTACTTC
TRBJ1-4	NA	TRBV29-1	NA	CSVVGGDNEKLFF	TGCAGCGTTGTGGGGGGGGATAATGAAAAACTGTTTTTT
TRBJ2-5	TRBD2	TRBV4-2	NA	CASSQVVTSGRETQYF	TGTGCCAGCAGCCAAGTAGTAACGAGCGGGAGGGAGACCCAGTACTTC
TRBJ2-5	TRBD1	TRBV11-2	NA	CASSFGTVQETQYF	TGTGCCAGCAGCTTCGGGACAGTCCAAGAGACCCAGTACTTC
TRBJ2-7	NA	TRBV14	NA	CASSSGRVLSYEQYF	TGTGCCAGCAGCTCCGGCAGGGTTCTCTCCTACGAGCAGTACTTC
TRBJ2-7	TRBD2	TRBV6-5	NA	CASSSGTSYEQYF	TGTGCCAGCAGTAGCGGGACCTCCTACGAGCAGTACTTC
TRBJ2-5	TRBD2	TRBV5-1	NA	CASNSISLGTSGPWETQYF	TGCGCCAGCAACTCGATCTCGCTGGGGACTAGCGGTCCTTGGGAGACCCAGTACTTC
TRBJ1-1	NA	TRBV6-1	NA	CASSETGNRPEAFF	TGTGCCAGCAGTGAAACAGGGAATCGTCCGGAAGCTTTCTTT
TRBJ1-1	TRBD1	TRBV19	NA	CASSTTGEMVTEAFF	TGTGCCAGTAGTACGACAGGGGAGATGGTCACTGAAGCTTTCTTT
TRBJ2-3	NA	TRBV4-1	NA	CASSRAPTDTQYF	TGCGCCAGCAGCAGAGCCCCTACAGATACGCAGTATTTT
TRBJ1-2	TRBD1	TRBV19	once	CAIRDRGSNYGYTF	TGTGCCATCCGAGACAGGGGTTCTAACTATGGCTACACCTTC
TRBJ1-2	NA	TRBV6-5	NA	CASKRVQGRGYTF	TGTGCCAGCAAGAGGGTACAGGGTCGAGGCTACACCTTC
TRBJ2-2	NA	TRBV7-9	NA	CAIQSKGTGELFF	TGTGCCATTCAGAGCAAGGGGACCGGGGAGCTGTTTTTT
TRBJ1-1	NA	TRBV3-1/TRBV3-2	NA	CASSQDEGGLGEAFF	TGTGCCAGCAGCCAAGATGAAGGGGGTCTCGGTGAAGCTTTCTTT
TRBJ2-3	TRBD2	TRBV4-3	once	CASSLGGRGADTQYF	TGCGCCAGCAGCCTCGGGGGGAGGGGAGCAGATACGCAGTATTTT
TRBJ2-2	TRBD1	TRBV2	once	CASARDRGQGGELFF	TGTGCCAGCGCAAGGGACAGGGGGCAAGGCGGGGAGCTGTTTTTT
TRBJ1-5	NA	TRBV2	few	CASKGEVGQPQHF	TGTGCCAGCAAAGGGGAAGTGGGTCAGCCCCAGCATTTT